This T cell receptor (beta chain) emerged from a study of T cells in Graves' hyperthyroidism and ophthalmopathy. Whole-study findings and limits: Onset of ophthalmopathy came a median roughly 6.5 months after the model predicted it. In the analysis, a 13 V-J model separated ophthalmopathy from stable hyperthyroidism.

Patients were excluded because of uncontrolled infection, other autoimmune disease, pregnancy or lactation. In making diagnoses, clinical symptoms, serum thyroxine and TRAb, thyroid ultrasound and orbital computed tomography were all used. A note on this clonotype: Its antigen is still unknown.

The CDR3 regions of TCR beta were amplified from RNA transcripts. RT-PCR in the first round (using the HTBI primer set) targeted the TCR CDR3. TCRdb used MiXCR to reprocess the multiplex PCR reads, holding one entry per CDR3 protein. The top ten clones hold 17% of a sample with about 530,000 distinct CDR3 sequences, about 15% of them seen once. The CDR3 loop spans 11 amino acids. In germline, CDR1 is ENHRY, CDR2 SYGVKD. The J gene is TRBJ1-2, the V gene TRBV10-3; tentatively, D is TRBD1 (5 bases). The material sequenced was blood. This receptor was obtained from a woman aged 18-30 years with Graves' ophthalmopathy. For the CDR3, the DNA is TGTGCAAGTTGGGGGGACTATGGCTACACCTTC. Residues: CASWGDYGYTF.